Here is one T cell receptor (beta chain) with its context. This sample was taken from a study of blood T cells in healthy people across ages. The CDR3 has 11 amino acids. CDR1 MRHNA and CDR2 SNTAGT come from the germline V gene. Trimming removed 2 bases from V and 8 bases from J, with 4 bases in between. A second roughly 6 to 11 cycle PCR used barcoded and J-beta primers. In TCRdb, the 5' RACE reads were re-called with MiXCR into one record per CDR3 protein. The sample contains about 830,000 distinct CDR3 sequences, 62% of which appear only once. The V gene is TRBV6-4, the J gene TRBJ1-5; D gene uncertain. This TCR was recovered from a man aged 25 to 40 in good health. Sequenced input: blood. The CDR3: CASSDGEPQHF. CDR3 DNA: TGTGCCAGCAGTGACGGGGAGCCCCAGCATTTT.